These T cell receptor beta chains were read from a single sample in a study of blood T cell repertoires in COVID-19. Measured with immunoSEQ multiplex PCR; TCRdb has only the in-frame clones, and not every one. The sample has 200,000 to 300,000 clones, around 90% seen once. Sequenced sample: peripheral blood. The receptors here all came from a man between 25 and 39 years old with COVID-19, enrolled during active disease. Both conserved end residues are part of each CDR3. D genes are given only for firm matches. Some rows have no size entry. The others give once, few or many, or a class for an expanded clone.

CDR3aa | CDR3nt | abundance | j_gene | d_gene | v_gene | len
CASSRPGQTNEKLFF | TGTGCCAGCAGCCGTCCGGGACAGACTAATGAAAAACTGTTTTTT | - | TRBJ1-4 | TRBD1 | TRBV4-2 | 15
CAWSIGRANYGYTF | TGTGCCTGGAGTATCGGGAGGGCTAACTATGGCTACACCTTC | - | TRBJ1-2 | - | TRBV30 | 14
CASSAGPGGSGQFF | TGTGCCAGCAGCGCCGGGCCAGGGGGGAGCGGGCAGTTCTTC | - | TRBJ2-1 | - | TRBV13 | 14
CASRYRNTEAFF | TGTGCCAGCAGATACAGGAACACTGAAGCTTTCTTT | - | TRBJ1-1 | - | TRBV6-1 | 12
CAWNSGQNNSPLHF | TGTGCCTGGAATTCGGGACAGAATAATTCACCCCTCCACTTT | - | TRBJ1-6 | TRBD1 | TRBV30 | 14
CASSQLAGGSTDTQYF | TGTGCCAGCAGCCAGTTAGCGGGAGGTAGCACAGATACGCAGTATTTT | - | TRBJ2-3 | TRBD2 | TRBV4-2 | 16
CASSQAQGPNTEAFF | TGCGCCAGCAGCCAAGCGCAGGGGCCGAACACTGAAGCTTTCTTT | - | TRBJ1-1 | - | TRBV4-1 | 15
CASSRGLKLFF | TGTGCCAGCAGCCGGGGGCTAAAACTGTTTTTT | - | TRBJ1-4 | - | TRBV3-1/TRBV3-2 | 11
CSASTWRDRNEKLFF | TGCAGTGCTAGTACTTGGAGGGACCGAAATGAAAAACTGTTTTTT | - | TRBJ1-4 | - | TRBV20-1 | 15
CASSPNTPGEQYF | TGCGCCAGCAGCCCAAACACTCCGGGCGAGCAGTACTTC | - | TRBJ2-7 | - | TRBV5-1 | 13
CASSVAEGRAEQFF | TGTGCCAGCAGCGTAGCAGAGGGCCGAGCCGAGCAGTTCTTC | - | TRBJ2-1 | - | TRBV9 | 14
CASSGLAGGNEQYF | TGCGCCAGCAGTGGTCTAGCGGGGGGGAACGAGCAGTACTTC | - | TRBJ2-7 | TRBD2 | TRBV10-2 | 14
CASSSAGDTGELFF | TGTGCCAGCAGCTCAGCGGGGGACACCGGGGAGCTGTTTTTT | - | TRBJ2-2 | TRBD2 | TRBV5-4 | 14
CASSQRLAGQQETQYF | TGCGCCAGCAGCCAACGACTAGCGGGTCAACAAGAGACCCAGTACTTC | - | TRBJ2-5 | TRBD2 | TRBV5-1 | 16
CASRGRGTGELFF | TGTGCCAGTAGAGGTCGGGGGACCGGGGAGCTGTTTTTT | - | TRBJ2-2 | - | TRBV19 | 13
CASSATSGGIEQYF | TGCGCCAGCAGTGCGACTAGCGGGGGGATCGAGCAGTACTTC | - | TRBJ2-7 | TRBD2 | TRBV10-1 | 14
CASSSGNSPLHF | TGTGCCAGCAGCTCGGGTAATTCACCCCTCCACTTT | - | TRBJ1-6 | - | TRBV5-5 | 12
CASSEGTSGFSYEQYF | TGTGCCAGCAGTGAAGGCACTAGCGGGTTCTCCTACGAGCAGTACTTC | many | TRBJ2-7 | TRBD2 | TRBV2 | 16
CASSLQADSGNTIYF | TGTGCCAGCAGTTTACAGGCAGACTCTGGAAACACCATATATTTT | - | TRBJ1-3 | - | TRBV27 | 15
CASTPTPGQGVSPLHF | TGTGCCAGCACTCCTACCCCGGGACAGGGAGTTTCACCCCTCCACTTT | - | TRBJ1-6 | TRBD1 | TRBV9 | 16
CASSLGRTGGDDWSYEQYF | TGTGCCAGCAGCTTAGGGCGGACAGGGGGCGACGATTGGTCCTACGAGCAGTACTTC | once | TRBJ2-7 | TRBD1 | TRBV11-2 | 19
CAWKGTGDVHGYTF | TGTGCCTGGAAGGGGACAGGGGATGTCCATGGCTACACCTTC | once | TRBJ1-2 | TRBD1 | TRBV30 | 14
CASSYRTGPTDTQYF | TGTGCCAGCAGTTACCGGACAGGACCCACAGATACGCAGTATTTT | - | TRBJ2-3 | TRBD1 | TRBV6-5 | 15
CASSLAGGGYTF | TGCGCCAGCAGCTTGGCGGGTGGAGGCTACACCTTC | once | TRBJ1-2 | - | TRBV5-1 | 12
CASSRQGADTEAFF | TGTGCCAGCAGCCGACAGGGGGCAGACACTGAAGCTTTCTTT | - | TRBJ1-1 | TRBD1 | TRBV3-1/TRBV3-2 | 14
CSVDRGVGTDTQYF | TGCAGCGTTGACAGGGGGGTGGGCACAGATACGCAGTATTTT | - | TRBJ2-3 | - | TRBV29-1 | 14
CASSLGTDISYEQYF | TGTGCCAGCAGCCTCGGGACAGATATCTCCTACGAGCAGTACTTC | - | TRBJ2-7 | TRBD1 | TRBV7-2 | 15
CASSGTSGTGELFF | TGTGCCAGCAGCGGGACTAGCGGCACCGGGGAGCTGTTTTTT | - | TRBJ2-2 | TRBD2 | TRBV25-1 | 14
CASSPGSYYEQYF | TGTGCCAGCAGTCCGGGATCCTACTACGAGCAGTACTTC | few | TRBJ2-7 | - | TRBV27 | 13
CASSPDRVDTEAFF | TGTGCCAGCAGCCCGGACAGGGTGGACACTGAAGCTTTCTTT | few | TRBJ1-1 | TRBD1 | TRBV11-2 | 14
CASSSRASSRRYTF | TGTGCCAGCAGCTCCAGGGCCTCATCTAGGCGCTACACCTTC | - | TRBJ1-2 | - | TRBV27 | 14
CASTDRTGATYGYTF | TGCGCCAGCACCGACAGGACAGGGGCGACATATGGCTACACCTTC | - | TRBJ1-2 | TRBD1 | TRBV5-1 | 15
CASSQESGSPLHF | TGTGCCAGCAGCCAAGAATCCGGGTCACCCCTCCACTTT | once | TRBJ1-6 | - | TRBV3-1/TRBV3-2 | 13
CASSTPNYGYTF | TGTGCCAGCAGCACACCTAACTATGGCTACACCTTC | - | TRBJ1-2 | - | TRBV9 | 12
CASSYSNRGVYEQYF | TGTGCCAGCAGTTACTCGAACAGGGGGGTCTACGAGCAGTACTTC | - | TRBJ2-7 | TRBD1 | TRBV6-5 | 15
CASSLGSGGGNTIYF | TGTGCCAGCAGCTTAGGTTCCGGCGGAGGAAACACCATATATTTT | few | TRBJ1-3 | - | TRBV13 | 15
CASSSTSGIYNEQFF | TGCGCCAGCAGCTCCACTAGCGGGATCTACAATGAGCAGTTCTTC | once | TRBJ2-1 | TRBD2 | TRBV5-1 | 15
CAVRPGWRHEQFF | TGCGCCGTTCGGCCAGGGTGGCGACATGAGCAGTTCTTC | - | TRBJ2-1 | - | TRBV23-1 | 13
CAGRQGNEQYF | TGTGCCGGCCGGCAGGGGAACGAGCAGTACTTC | once | TRBJ2-7 | - | TRBV6-5 | 11
CASSDTSGTNEKLFF | TGTGCCAGCAGTGATACTTCAGGAACTAATGAAAAACTGTTTTTT | - | TRBJ1-4 | - | TRBV6-4 | 15
CASSDGVKETQYF | TGTGCCAGCAGCGATGGAGTAAAGGAGACCCAGTACTTC | - | TRBJ2-5 | - | TRBV3-1/TRBV3-2 | 13
CASKQAHTEAFF | TGTGCCAGCAAGCAGGCACACACTGAAGCTTTCTTT | once | TRBJ1-1 | - | TRBV6-5 | 12
CASRGAGDAQYF | TGTGCCAGCAGGGGAGCGGGGGACGCCCAGTACTTC | - | TRBJ2-5 | TRBD2 | TRBV3-1/TRBV3-2 | 12
CASSLLGTGNNEQFF | TGTGCCAGCAGCTTACTCGGGACAGGAAACAATGAGCAGTTCTTC | - | TRBJ2-1 | TRBD1 | TRBV7-9 | 15
CASSRAGTGSFDEKLFF | TGTGCCAGCAGCCGAGCCGGGACAGGCTCTTTTGATGAAAAACTGTTTTTT | - | TRBJ1-4 | TRBD1 | TRBV9 | 17
CASPPRTKAGNQETQYF | TGTGCCAGCCCACCACGGACTAAAGCGGGAAACCAAGAGACCCAGTACTTC | once | TRBJ2-5 | TRBD2 | TRBV18 | 17
CASLPTREDQPQHF | TGTGCCAGCCTCCCGACACGGGAAGATCAGCCCCAGCATTTT | - | TRBJ1-5 | - | TRBV2 | 14